This T cell receptor beta chain derives from a study of shared clonotypes between healthy human individuals. The overall study: Every donor yielded three CD4 naive, three CD4 memory, two CD8 naive and one CD8 memory plate. General study points: It was the few donors that limited the genetic and exposure-history diversity represented.

The CDR3 runs to 13 residues. Germline V gene lookup returns CDR1 SGHVS and CDR2 FQNEAQ. V was shortened by 1 base and J by 8 bases, with 9 bases between the two germline ends. This clone was picked up one time. What it recognizes is unknown. Only CD45RO-negative cells positively selected for CCR7 counted as naive CD8 cells, so terminally differentiated effector memory CD45RA+ cells were excluded. Donors were Caucasian adults residing in Nashville, Tennessee, USA. The test was conducted at deep level. Assay used: immunoSEQ multiplex PCR; TCRdb lists only in-frame clones, some missing. The repertoire consists of about 2.2 million clones, with about 92% occurring once and the leading ten covering under 2%.

Material for sequencing was naive CD8+ T cells from PBMCs. This receptor was taken from a man in his late teens or twenties in good health. Some clones in this sample may be carry-over from other donors' samples. The rearrangement uses TRBV7-8 and TRBJ2-1, with no clear D. The CDR3 loop reads CASSLGRTDEQFF. The CDR3 bases are TGTGCCAGCAGCTTAGGTCGTACGGATGAGCAGTTCTTC.